This T cell receptor beta chain is drawn from a study of T cells in Graves' hyperthyroidism and ophthalmopathy (dated by TCRdb to about 2019). For the study in its entirety: Peripheral blood samples were taken at initial diagnosis, before any treatment was given. In roughly six Graves' hyperthyroidism patients, the study also compared T-cell repertoires from thyroid tissue with T-cell repertoires from blood. Following sampling, methimazole starting at 30 mg daily was given to hyperthyroidism patients, and high-dose intravenous methylprednisolone was given to ophthalmopathy patients. A discovery cohort of about a hundred patients, about 44 with Graves' ophthalmopathy and approximately 57 with stable Graves' hyperthyroidism, was used to find distinguishing TCR V-J signatures. According to the paper, TCR Vbeta CDR3 sequencing was carried out on 135 peripheral blood samples, which came from approximately 43 ophthalmopathy, 75 or so hyperthyroidism and roughly 17 progressor patients. An independent validation cohort of around 19 hyperthyroidism patients and 17 patients who later progressed to ophthalmopathy tested prospective prediction of ophthalmopathy. The 90 to 100 discovery patients were randomly divided into training and test sets at a 7:3 ratio. Study-wide findings and limitations: Blood samples also contained most of the expanded thyroid clonotypes (frequency above 0.001), which suggests that blood repertoires may reflect thyroid immune responses. During validation, the model predicted progression to ophthalmopathy a median of approximately 6.5 months ahead of onset, with around 65% sensitivity and almost 75% specificity. Ophthalmopathy was separated from stable hyperthyroidism by a 13 V-J signature model, with approximately 90% sensitivity and approximately 84% specificity obtained in cross-validation and 80%/75% obtained in testing. No statistical method was used to set the sample size in advance, and investigators knew the group allocation.

Amplification of TCR beta CDR3 regions was carried out from RNA transcripts. The TCR CDR3 was subjected to a first round of RT-PCR using the HTBI primer set and the Qiagen OneStep RT-PCR kit. The libraries were constructed in a second round of multiplex PCR and then size-selected and purified. Paired-end sequencing of the libraries was performed with 100 bp reads on an Illumina HiSeq2000. The study's processing was this. SOAPnuke was used to process the raw data, removing reads that contained adapters or uncalled bases, had a mean Phred below 15, or lacked an exact match to the constant primer or identifier. COPE v1.2.5 was used to merge the high-quality paired reads, and each unique nucleotide sequence was defined as a clonotype. MiTCR v1.1 was used to align the clonotypes against IMGT TRBV, TRBD and TRBJ reference segments. The analysis was restricted to V-J combinations with a frequency above 0.0001, which together covered 99.2% of the repertoires. A TCS score was defined as the ratio between F50 (clonal expansion) and ExV (chaos), using BLOSUM62-based TCRdist between CDR3 peptides within each V-J. Welch's t-statistics and random forest reduced roughly 540 V-J features to about 13, which were used in a naive Bayes classifier (R e1071). Through fastp at Q25 and MiXCR, TCRdb rebuilt clones from the public reads, retaining in-frame beta chains. Entries are consolidated by CDR3 protein sequence, retaining the most common genes and DNA. The authors' filters were not applied to this entry. This sample holds hundreds of thousands of distinct CDR3 sequences; around 15% were observed only once. The leading ten clones occupy around 9.6% of the sample.

From its cysteine to its phenylalanine, the CDR3 spans 14 amino acids. Only CDR3 DNA is held: 42 bases, read in frame from base 1. Based on the germline V gene, the CDR1 and CDR2 sequences are SQVTM and ANQGSEA. V is shortened by 4 bases, J by 1 base, and the region joining them spans 13 bases. Stable Graves' hyperthyroidism was defined as the absence of progression to ophthalmopathy over 18 months of follow-up. The hyperthyroidism patients were between 18 and 65 years old and newly diagnosed, with a disease duration of less than 2 months. The study excluded patients with uncontrolled infections, other autoimmune diseases, pregnancy or lactation. Diagnoses were based on clinical symptoms, serum thyroxine and TRAb, thyroid ultrasound and orbital computed tomography. Ficoll-Paque density gradient centrifugation was used to isolate PBMCs from around 10 ml of fresh peripheral blood. Trizol reagent was used to extract total RNA, and RNA quality was then checked on an Agilent 2100 Bioanalyzer.

The sample holds many counts of this clonotype. Its target antigen remains unknown. Base qualities are not at hand, and no much larger clone is one base apart. Specimen: blood. The sequence joins TRBV29-1 to TRBJ1-1; a tentative D match to TRBD1 spans 5 bases. The sequence derives from a woman younger than 30 with Graves' hyperthyroidism. The CDR3: CSVVRGRRNTEAFF. The DNA sequence follows: TGCAGCGTTGTTAGGGGTCGGAGGAACACTGAAGCTTTCTTT.